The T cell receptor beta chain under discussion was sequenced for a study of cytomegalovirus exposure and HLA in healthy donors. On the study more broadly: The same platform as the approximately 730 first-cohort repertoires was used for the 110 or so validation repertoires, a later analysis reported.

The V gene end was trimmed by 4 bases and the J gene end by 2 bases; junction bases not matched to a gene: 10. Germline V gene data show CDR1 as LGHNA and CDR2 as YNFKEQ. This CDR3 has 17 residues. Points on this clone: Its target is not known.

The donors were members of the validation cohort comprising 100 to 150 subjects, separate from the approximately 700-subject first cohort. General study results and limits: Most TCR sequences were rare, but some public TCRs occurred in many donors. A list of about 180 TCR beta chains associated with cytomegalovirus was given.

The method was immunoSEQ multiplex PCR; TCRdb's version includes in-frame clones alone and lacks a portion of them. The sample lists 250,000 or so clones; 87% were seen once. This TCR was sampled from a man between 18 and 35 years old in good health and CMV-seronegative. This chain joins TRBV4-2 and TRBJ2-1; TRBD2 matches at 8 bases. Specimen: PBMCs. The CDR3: CASSPLEPTSAYNEQFF. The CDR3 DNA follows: TGTGCCAGCAGCCCCCTAGAACCGACTAGCGCCTACAATGAGCAGTTCTTC.